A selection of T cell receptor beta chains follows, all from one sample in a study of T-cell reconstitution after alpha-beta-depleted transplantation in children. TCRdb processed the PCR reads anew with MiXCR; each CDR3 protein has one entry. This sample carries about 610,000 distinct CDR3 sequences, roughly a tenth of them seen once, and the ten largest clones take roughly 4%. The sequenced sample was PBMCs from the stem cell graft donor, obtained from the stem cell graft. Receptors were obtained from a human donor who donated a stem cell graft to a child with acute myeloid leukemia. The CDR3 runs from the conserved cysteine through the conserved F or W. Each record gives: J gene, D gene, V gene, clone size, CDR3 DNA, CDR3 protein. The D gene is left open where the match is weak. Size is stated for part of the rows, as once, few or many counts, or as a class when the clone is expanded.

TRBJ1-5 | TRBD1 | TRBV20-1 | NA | TGCAGTGCTAAGTCGTCTAGTGTTAGGGGACAGGGGGTTTCTCGGAATCAGCCCCAGCATTTT | CSAKSSSVRGQGVSRNQPQHF
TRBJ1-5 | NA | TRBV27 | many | TGTGCCAGCAGTGCAAGCAGGGGTTACGGCCATCAGCCCCAGCATTTT | CASSASRGYGHQPQHF
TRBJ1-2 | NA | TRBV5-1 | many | TGCGCCAGCAGCCCTAATCCGGGACAAGACTATGGCTACACCTTC | CASSPNPGQDYGYTF
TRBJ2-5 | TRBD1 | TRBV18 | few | TGTGCCAGCTCACAAGGGACAGGAGGGCGAGAGACCCAGTACTTC | CASSQGTGGRETQYF
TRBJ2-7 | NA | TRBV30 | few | TGTGCCTGGAGTCTACCTGGTGGACTTGCGGCGCAGTACTTC | CAWSLPGGLAAQYF
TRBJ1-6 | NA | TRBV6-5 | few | TGTGCCAGCAGTTACGAAAGGACAGCCTTTTCCTCCTATAATTCACCCCTCCACTTT | CASSYERTAFSSYNSPLHF
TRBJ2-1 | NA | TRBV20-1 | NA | TGCAGTGCCCGGGGGTGTACTGAGCAGTTCTTC | CSARGCTEQFF
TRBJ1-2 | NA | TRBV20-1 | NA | TGCAGTGCATACCCAGGGCACGACTATGGCTACACCTTC | CSAYPGHDYGYTF
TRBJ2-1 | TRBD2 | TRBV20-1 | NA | TGCAGTGCCGCCCACCCTAGCGGGGGGACGGGGGAGCAGTTCTTC | CSAAHPSGGTGEQFF
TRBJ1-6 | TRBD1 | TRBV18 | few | TGTGCCAGCTCACGTAGTGACAGGGGGAATAATTCACCCCTCCACTTT | CASSRSDRGNNSPLHF
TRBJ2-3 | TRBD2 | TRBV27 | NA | TGTGCCAGCAGTTTACGGGCGGGACTAGCGTCGAGCTTCCCAGATACGCAGTATTTT | CASSLRAGLASSFPDTQYF
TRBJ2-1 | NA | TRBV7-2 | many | TGTGCCAGCAGCTCAAGAATCCAGGGTAACACCTACAATGAGCAGTTCTTC | CASSSRIQGNTYNEQFF
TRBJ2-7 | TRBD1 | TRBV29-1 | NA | TGCAGCGCCGAACAGGGGGGCCATTACGAGCAGTACTTC | CSAEQGGHYEQYF
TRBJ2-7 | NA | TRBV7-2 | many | TGTGCCAGCAGCTTAATTCGGATTGGTGAGCAGTACTTC | CASSLIRIGEQYF
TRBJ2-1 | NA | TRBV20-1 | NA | TGCAGTGCTACGGACTCCCTCCGGTACAATGAGCAGTTCTTC | CSATDSLRYNEQFF
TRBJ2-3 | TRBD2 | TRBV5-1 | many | TGCGCCAGCAGTGAGGCTAGCGGGAGGGCCGCAGATACGCAGTATTTT | CASSEASGRAADTQYF
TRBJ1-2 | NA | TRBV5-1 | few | TGCGCCAGCAGCCCCGGACAGCAATCATTTACTAACTATGGCTACACCTTC | CASSPGQQSFTNYGYTF
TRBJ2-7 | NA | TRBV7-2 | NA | TGTGCCAGCAGATATCGGGGAACCTACGAGCAGTACTTC | CASRYRGTYEQYF
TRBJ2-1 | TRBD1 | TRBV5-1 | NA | TGCGCCAGCAGCCGACGACAGGGGGCTGGTAATGAGCAGTTCTTC | CASSRRQGAGNEQFF
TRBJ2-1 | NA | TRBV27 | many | TGTGCCAGCAGTCCCGGGGGTTTAAAGCGGTTAAGCTCCTACAATGAGCAGTTCTTC | CASSPGGLKRLSSYNEQFF
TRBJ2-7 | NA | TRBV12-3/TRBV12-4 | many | TGTGCCAGCAACTCTCCAGGGGCGACAAACTACGAGCAGTACTTC | CASNSPGATNYEQYF
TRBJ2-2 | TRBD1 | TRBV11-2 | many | TGTGCCAGCAGCTTAGACCCCTCAGGAGAAGGGACAGGCGGGGAGCTGTTTTTT | CASSLDPSGEGTGGELFF
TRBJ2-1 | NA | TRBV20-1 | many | TGCAGTGCTAGTACCAAGGGAGATGAGCAGTTCTTC | CSASTKGDEQFF
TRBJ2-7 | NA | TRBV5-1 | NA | TGCGCCAGCAGCTTGGAAGGGATCGGCGAGCAGTACTTC | CASSLEGIGEQYF
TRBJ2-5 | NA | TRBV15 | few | TGTGCCACCAGCAGTAGGAACTACGAGACCCAGTACTTC | CATSSRNYETQYF
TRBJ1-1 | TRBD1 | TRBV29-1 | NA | TGCAGCGCCTACAGGGGGGCCACTGAAGCTTTCTTT | CSAYRGATEAFF
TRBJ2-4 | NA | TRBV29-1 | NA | TGCAGCGTTGAAGTGAGGACCCGAGCCAAAAACATTCAGTACTTC | CSVEVRTRAKNIQYF
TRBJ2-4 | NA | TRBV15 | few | TGTGCCACCAGCAGAGATCTAGCAGCTTCCACAGCCAAAAACATTCAGTACTTC | CATSRDLAASTAKNIQYF
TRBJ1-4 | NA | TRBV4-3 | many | TGCGCCAGCAGCCAAGATAGAGACCTTTCTGAAAAACTGTTTTTT | CASSQDRDLSEKLFF
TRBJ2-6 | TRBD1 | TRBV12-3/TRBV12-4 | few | TGTGCCAGCAGTGGCTGGACAGGGGGCGCGAGGGCCAACGTCCTGACTTTC | CASSGWTGGARANVLTF
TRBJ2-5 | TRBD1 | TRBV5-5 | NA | TGTGCCAGCAGCTTGGGGGGACAGGGCGAGAAGACCCAGTACTTC | CASSLGGQGEKTQYF
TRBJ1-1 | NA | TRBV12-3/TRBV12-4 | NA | TGTGCCAGCAGTTGGGGACGTGACAAAGCTTTCTTT | CASSWGRDKAFF
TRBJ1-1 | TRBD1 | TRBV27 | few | TGTGCCAGCAGTTTCTGGCAGGGGGGCGCTGAAGCTTTCTTT | CASSFWQGGAEAFF
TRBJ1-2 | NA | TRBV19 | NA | TGTGCCAGTAGGTCTTTCCAGTATGGCTACACCTTC | CASRSFQYGYTF
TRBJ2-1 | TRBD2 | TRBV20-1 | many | TGCAGTGCCCCACTAGCGGGGCAGTATTACAATGAGCAGTTCTTC | CSAPLAGQYYNEQFF
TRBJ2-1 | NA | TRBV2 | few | TGTGCCAGCAGTGAACTAGGGTGGGGTAGACAGACCAATTACAATGAGCAGTTCTTC | CASSELGWGRQTNYNEQFF
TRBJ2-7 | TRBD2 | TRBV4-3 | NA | TGCGCCAGCAGCCAGGGGACTAGCGGGAGGGGCGAGCAGTACTTC | CASSQGTSGRGEQYF
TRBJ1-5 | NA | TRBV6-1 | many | TGTGCCAGCAGCGATACAAGGAATCAGCCCCAGCATTTT | CASSDTRNQPQHF
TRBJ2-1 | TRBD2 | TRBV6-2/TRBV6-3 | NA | TGTGCCAGCAGTTCCCTAAACACAACTAGCGGCCCTCCCAATGAGCAGTTCTTC | CASSSLNTTSGPPNEQFF
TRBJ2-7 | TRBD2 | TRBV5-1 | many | TGCGCCAGCAAGCCTTATAGCGGGAGTTTCTACGAGCAGTACTTC | CASKPYSGSFYEQYF